One and the same sample provided the 4 T cell receptor beta chains below, sequenced in a study of technical replicates of blood from several donors. Repertoires were generated with immunoSEQ multiplex PCR, while TCRdb's copy carries only in-frame clones and drops some. The table shows tens of thousands of clones, with approximately 95% occurring only once. Material for sequencing was T cells isolated from PBMCs. Receptors were obtained from a human donor in good health.

The chain employs TRBV25-1 and TRBJ2-3, with 7 bases matching TRBD1. Looked up from germline, CDR1 is MGHDK and CDR2 is SYGVNS. This CDR3 has 15 residues. The ends lost 7 bases at V and 2 bases at J; junction bases unmatched: 9. Here the CDR3 DNA reads TGTGCCAGCACCCATGACAGGGCCCTCACAGATACGCAGTATTTT. Translated: CASTHDRALTDTQYF.

The V and J genes are TRBV19 and TRBJ1-4; tentatively, D is TRBD1 (6 bases). The V gene lost 6 bases and the J gene lost 8 bases, with 13 bases spanning the gap. In germline, CDR1 is LNHDA, CDR2 SQIVND (reference sequence). This CDR3 has 13 amino acids. The CDR3 loop reads CASSIGTREKLFF. The CDR3 DNA sequence: TGTGCCAGTAGCATCGGGACACGAGAAAAACTGTTTTTT.

The chain links TRBV21-1 to TRBJ2-3; the table names TRBD1, a call not compared with the DNA. TRBV21-1 is marked as a pseudogene. The length of the CDR3 is 16 residues. The CDR3 here is CASKWPLDRAADTQYF. The DNA of the CDR3 is TGTGCCAGCAAGTGGCCTTTGGACAGGGCTGCGGATACGCAGTATTTT.

The chain recombines TRBV6-1 with TRBJ1-5; unclear D gene. CDR1 is MNHNS, CDR2 SASEGT, per germline. Trimming stripped 3 bases from V and 3 bases from J, with 12 bases between. The CDR3 totals 15 residues. CDR3 sequence reads: CASSEWSGNNQPQHF. The CDR3 DNA sequence: TGTGCCAGCAGTGAGTGGTCGGGGAACAATCAGCCCCAGCATTTT.